This TCR beta chain appears in the sequencing data of a study of technical replicates of blood from a handful of donors. Sequencing was performed with immunoSEQ multiplex PCR; in TCRdb, only in-frame clones are kept and a portion is missing. Here the sample spans under 65,000 clones, about 96% being singletons. The material sequenced was T cells isolated from PBMCs. The TCR was taken from a human donor in good health.

The DNA of the CDR3 is TGCGCCAGCAGTGAGTCCAGACTAGCGGGGCTTCTAGCCAAAAACATTCAGTACTTC. Encoded protein: CASSESRLAGLLAKNIQYF. This chain uses TRBV10-1 with TRBJ2-4, with 11 bases identical to TRBD2. CDR1 WNHNN and CDR2 SYGVQD come from the germline V gene (reference sequence). The CDR3 length is 19 residues. Germline trimming cut 0 bases from V and 0 bases from J; bases unmatched to any gene: 7.